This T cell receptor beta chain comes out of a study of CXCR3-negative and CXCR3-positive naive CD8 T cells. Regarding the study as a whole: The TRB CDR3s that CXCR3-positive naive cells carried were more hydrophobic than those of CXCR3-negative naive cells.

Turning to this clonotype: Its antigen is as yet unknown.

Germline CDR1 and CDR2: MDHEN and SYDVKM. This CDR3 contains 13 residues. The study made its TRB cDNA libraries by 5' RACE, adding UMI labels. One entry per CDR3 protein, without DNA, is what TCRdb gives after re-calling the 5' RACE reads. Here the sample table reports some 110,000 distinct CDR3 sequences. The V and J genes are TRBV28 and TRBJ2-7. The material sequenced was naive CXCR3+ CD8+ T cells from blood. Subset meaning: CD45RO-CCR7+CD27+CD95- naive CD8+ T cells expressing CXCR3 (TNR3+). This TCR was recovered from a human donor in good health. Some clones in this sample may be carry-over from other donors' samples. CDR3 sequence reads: CASSYGEIYEQYF. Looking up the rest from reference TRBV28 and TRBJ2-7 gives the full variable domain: DVKVTQSSRYLVKRTGEKVFLECVQDMDHENMFWYRQDPGLGLRLIYFSYDVKMKEKGDIPEGYSVSREKKERFSLILESASTNQTSMYLCASSYGEIYEQYFGPGTRLTVT.